A selection of T cell receptor beta chains follows, all from one sample in a study of shared clonotypes between healthy human individuals. TCRdb keeps only in-frame clones here, not all; method: immunoSEQ multiplex PCR. Here the sample spans 1.5 million to 2.5 million clones, about 94% being singletons. The sample taken for sequencing was naive CD8+ T cells sorted from blood. Receptor source: a man aged 18 to 35 in good health. Each CDR3 is given with its conserved first and last residue. D genes are given only for firm matches. For some rows the clone size is stated as once, few or many, or as a class when expanded; others skip it.

V	D	J	size	DNA	CDR3
TRBV11-2	.	TRBJ2-7	.	TGTGCCAGCAGCTCTGCGCTTTTGGGCTACGAGCAGTACTTC	CASSSALLGYEQYF
TRBV19	.	TRBJ2-6	.	TGTGCCAGTAGTCCGGGGGCCAACGTCCTGACTTTC	CASSPGANVLTF
TRBV27	.	TRBJ2-2	.	TGTGCCAGCAGCCCCAGGGTTGTTCCCGGGGAGCTGTTTTTT	CASSPRVVPGELFF
TRBV21-1	.	TRBJ2-7	once	TGTGCCAGCACCTCCGGGGCCTACGAGCAGTACTTC	CASTSGAYEQYF
TRBV28	.	TRBJ2-2	.	TGTGCCAGCAGAGGAGTACGAGGACTAGGACAGGTGGTCCGGAACACCGGGGAGCTGTTTTTT	CASRGVRGLGQVVRNTGELFF
TRBV30	.	TRBJ2-6	.	TGTGCCTGGAGGAATCAGGGCGTCCTGACTTTC	CAWRNQGVLTF
TRBV28	.	TRBJ2-5	once	TGTGCCAGCAGCCAAGGGACGGTGCAAGAGACCCAGTACTTC	CASSQGTVQETQYF
TRBV4-3	.	TRBJ2-5	.	TGCGCCAGCAGCCAAGACCCCCTCCAAGAGACCCAGTACTTC	CASSQDPLQETQYF
TRBV7-9	TRBD2	TRBJ2-7	once	TGTGCCAGCAGCCGTCCGGGACTAGCGGGAGACGAGCAGTACTTC	CASSRPGLAGDEQYF
TRBV10-1	.	TRBJ1-1	.	TGCGCCAGCAGTGCGGACGGCGGCCCTGAAGCTTTCTTT	CASSADGGPEAFF
TRBV4-1	.	TRBJ1-1	.	TGCGCCAGCAGCCAAGGGAATAATGAAGCTTTCTTT	CASSQGNNEAFF
TRBV5-4	.	TRBJ2-5	.	TGTGCCAGCAGCTTGGAGGCAGCTGGGCAAGAGACCCAGTACTTC	CASSLEAAGQETQYF
TRBV5-1	.	TRBJ2-1	.	TGCGCCAGCAGCTTTTTAGGGGGAGTTTACAATGAGCAGTTCTTC	CASSFLGGVYNEQFF
TRBV11-2	TRBD2	TRBJ2-7	once	TGTGCCAGCAGCTTAGACGAAACTAGCGGGAGGTACGAGCAGTACTTC	CASSLDETSGRYEQYF
TRBV7-9	.	TRBJ2-2	.	TGTGCCAGCCCTCGACTGAACACCGGGGAGCTGTTTTTT	CASPRLNTGELFF
TRBV7-9	.	TRBJ2-1	.	TGTGCCAGCAGCATAACGGGGCTAGCGGAGCAGTTCTTC	CASSITGLAEQFF
TRBV30	.	TRBJ2-7	.	TGTGCCTGGAGTGAGACGCAGGGGTACGAGCAGTACTTC	CAWSETQGYEQYF
TRBV5-1	.	TRBJ2-1	.	TGCGCCAGCAGCTTGGCCGACAGGAGGGGCAATGAGCAGTTCTTC	CASSLADRRGNEQFF
TRBV7-9	.	TRBJ2-7	once	TGTGCCAGCAGCCCCCAGGGGCAGTCCTACGAGCAGTACTTC	CASSPQGQSYEQYF
TRBV27	.	TRBJ2-1	.	TGTGCCAGCAGTTTAGATCGGGTGTACAATGAGCAGTTCTTC	CASSLDRVYNEQFF
TRBV19	TRBD1	TRBJ1-1	once	TGTGCCAGTAGTCTAAATCCCGGGACAGTGAACACTGAAGCTTTCTTT	CASSLNPGTVNTEAFF
TRBV5-6	.	TRBJ1-5	.	TGTGCCAGCAGCTCCGGATGGGCGCCCCAGCATTTT	CASSSGWAPQHF
TRBV7-9	.	TRBJ2-2	once	TGTGCCAGCAGCGGGAGACTAGGTGGGGCCACCGGAGAGCTGTTTTTT	CASSGRLGGATGELFF
TRBV10-1	.	TRBJ2-7	.	TGCGCCAGCAGTGAGTCGGAGGGTTACGAGCAGTACTTC	CASSESEGYEQYF
TRBV6-5	.	TRBJ2-3	.	TGTGCCAGCAGTTACTTCCGCGGGACGCCAGATACGCAGTATTTT	CASSYFRGTPDTQYF
TRBV7-2	TRBD2	TRBJ2-1	.	TGTGCCCTCATGACTAGCGGGGCTGCGCTCCTCTACAATGAGCAGTTCTTC	CALMTSGAALLYNEQFF
TRBV5-4	.	TRBJ2-7	.	TGTGCCAGCAGCCTGCGGACGCCGCAGTACTTC	CASSLRTPQYF
TRBV4-2	.	TRBJ1-2	once	TGTGCCAGCAGCCACCTCGTGACCCAGGGAAACTATGGCTACACCTTC	CASSHLVTQGNYGYTF
TRBV4-2	.	TRBJ1-1	.	TGTGCCAGCAGCCAAGAGCAGAGACTCGAAGCTTTCTTT	CASSQEQRLEAFF